Below, 30 T cell receptor beta chains from the same sample are listed, as sequenced in a study of shared clonotypes between healthy human individuals. TCRdb keeps only in-frame clones here, not all; method: immunoSEQ multiplex PCR. The sample includes some 1,100,000 clones, roughly 74% of them seen just once. Sequenced input: memory CD4+ T cells from PBMCs. Stated subset: CD45RA-negative fraction. The receptors originated from a man aged 18 to 30 in good health. Some clones in this sample may be carry-over from other donors' samples.

The chain carries TRBV7-9 and TRBJ2-3, with a weak D call TRBD1 (6 bases). This CDR3 spans 16 amino acids. Per the germline V gene, CDR1 is SEHNR and CDR2 is FQNEAQ (reference sequence). The V end lost 0 bases, the J end lost 0 bases, and 10 bases lay between the germline ends. The CDR3 is CASSLAPGESTDTQYF. CDR3 nucleotide sequence: TGTGCCAGCAGCTTAGCGCCAGGGGAAAGCACAGATACGCAGTATTTT.

In this sample, this clone turned up a few times. The chain uses TRBV29-1 and TRBJ1-5; no firm D call. V was shortened by 8 bases and J by 5 bases, with 10 bases between the two germline ends. Germline CDR1 reads SQVTM; CDR2 reads ANQGSEA. This CDR3 has 11 amino acids. The DNA for the CDR3 is TGCAGCCCTGAGGAGGATCAGCCCCAGCATTTT. Its protein is CSPEEDQPQHF.

In this sample, this clone turned up once. The CDR3 DNA reads as TGCGCCAGCAGCTTGGGACAGGGATCCGGTCCAACCGGGGAGCTGTTTTTT. It codes for CASSLGQGSGPTGELFF. The chain is built from TRBV5-1 and TRBJ2-2, with 7 bases fitting TRBD1. The CDR3 runs 17 residues. J gave up 5 bases and V 0 bases, and 10 bases lay outside the gene matches. Germline V gene lookup returns CDR1 SGHRS and CDR2 YFSETQ. Filled out from reference TRBV5-1 and TRBJ2-2, the complete variable domain reads KAGVTQTPRYLIKTRGQQVTLSCSPISGHRSVSWYQQTPGQGLQFLFEYFSETQRNKGNFPGRFSGRQFSNSRSEMNVSTLELGDSALYLCASSLGQGSGPTGELFFGEGSRLTVL.

The rearrangement joins TRBV6-6 to TRBJ2-7; D is unclear. Trimming stripped 10 bases from V and 2 bases from J, with 21 bases between. The germline gives CDR1 MNHNY, CDR2 SVGAGI (reference sequence). CDR3 length equals 15 residues. CDR3 amino acids: CATTRGSATPYEQYF. Written as DNA, the CDR3 is TGTGCCACTACAAGAGGAAGCGCGACTCCCTACGAGCAGTACTTC.

This chain joins TRBV6-1 and TRBJ1-2; D is possibly TRBD1 (5 bases). The length of the CDR3 is 13 residues. V was cut by 8 bases and J by 1 base, with 11 bases left in between. Germline loops: CDR1 MNHNS, CDR2 SASEGT. The CDR3 coding sequence is TGTGCCAGCGGCTCGGGACTTAACTATGGCTACACCTTC. Translated: CASGSGLNYGYTF.

For the CDR3, the DNA is TGTGCCAGCAGCTTAGTAGGTCGGACACATAACTACGAGCAGTACTTC. Its translation: CASSLVGRTHNYEQYF. The rearrangement joins TRBV7-8 to TRBJ2-7; D is possibly TRBD1 (5 bases). The CDR3 contains 16 residues. Trimming removed 1 base from V and 3 bases from J, with 16 bases in between. Germline V CDR1 and CDR2: SGHVS, FQNEAQ.

This sequence joins TRBV9 and TRBJ1-1; D may be TRBD1 (6 bases). The V gene lost 2 bases and the J gene lost 1 base, with 12 bases spanning the gap. Germline V gives CDR1 SGDLS, CDR2 YYNGEE. The CDR3 length is 15 residues. The chain's CDR3 is CASSVRGTKNTEAFF. DNA for the CDR3: TGTGCCAGCAGCGTGAGGGGGACCAAGAACACTGAAGCTTTCTTT.

The CDR3 spells CASSDGYPSNTGELFF. CDR3 sequence (DNA): TGTGCCAGCAGTGATGGGTACCCTTCTAACACCGGGGAGCTGTTTTTT. The chain carries TRBV6-1 and TRBJ2-2; unclear D gene. The CDR3 is 16 amino acids. Germline lookup yields CDR1 MNHNS and CDR2 SASEGT. V shed 3 bases and J shed 2 bases, with 13 bases lying between them.

This clone showed up just a few times. The genes are TRBV7-9 and TRBJ1-1; no reliable D call. V lost 1 base and J lost 5, with 11 bases in between. Germline CDR1 and CDR2: SEHNR and FQNEAQ (reference sequence). The CDR3 consists of 14 residues. CDR3 residues: CASSLDLVGTEAFF. Written as DNA, the CDR3 is TGTGCCAGCAGCTTAGATCTGGTGGGGACTGAAGCTTTCTTT.

This chain uses TRBV27 with TRBJ1-4; D gene unclear. Germline V gives CDR1 MNHEY, CDR2 SMNVEV (reference sequence). Trimming cost V 7 bases and J 8 bases, with 2 bases left between them. This CDR3 has 9 residues. The CDR3 DNA reads TGTGCCAGCAAAGAAAAACTGTTTTTT. Amino acids: CASKEKLFF.

This clone came up a few times. V usage is TRBV6-5 and J usage is TRBJ1-1; 7 bases line up with TRBD1. Germline CDR1 is MNHEY and CDR2 is SVGAGI. The CDR3 sequence is 15 residues long. V trimming: 2 bases; J trimming: 4 bases; junction bases outside the gene matches: 7. The CDR3 is CASSYAGRGSTEAFF. The CDR3 DNA sequence: TGTGCCAGCAGTTACGCAGGCAGGGGGTCCACTGAAGCTTTCTTT.

The sample holds one count of this clone. This rearrangement joins TRBV18 to TRBJ2-7; perhaps TRBD2 as D (6 bases). The CDR3 length is 15 residues. The ends were cut back, 0 bases at V and 4 bases at J, with 13 bases in the middle. Per the germline V gene, CDR1 is KGHSH and CDR2 is LQKENI. This CDR3 is CASSPPGFRGYEQYF. DNA for the CDR3: TGTGCCAGCTCACCACCGGGATTTCGGGGGTACGAGCAGTACTTC.

This clone was seen a single time. V gene TRBV7-9 combines with J gene TRBJ1-1, with D maybe TRBD1 (6 bases). V lost 5 bases and J lost 4, with 11 bases in between. CDR1 is SEHNR, CDR2 FQNEAQ, per germline (reference sequence). This CDR3 contains 13 residues. CDR3 sequence: CASSTQGLTEAFF. In DNA form, the CDR3 reads TGTGCCAGCAGCACACAGGGACTCACTGAAGCTTTCTTT.

The chain recombines TRBV7-3 with TRBJ2-7; 10 nucleotides align to TRBD2. The CDR3 covers 15 residues. Per germline, CDR1 SGHTA and CDR2 FQGTGA. V shed 5 bases and J 4 bases; nucleotides not matched to a gene: 8. Written as DNA, the CDR3 is TGTGCCAGCAGCCCACGGGCTAGCGGGAGTTACGAGCAGTACTTC. Translation: CASSPRASGSYEQYF.

The genes are TRBV29-1 and TRBJ2-5; 10 bases match TRBD2. Germline V lookup: CDR1 SQVTM, CDR2 ANQGSEA. The CDR3 has 12 residues. V lost 7 bases, J lost 5 bases, and 4 bases stayed unmatched. CDR3 in amino acids: CSASAGGETQYF. In nucleotides, the CDR3 is TGCAGCGCATCAGCGGGAGGGGAGACCCAGTACTTC.

With respect to this clone: At the DNA level, this CDR3 is encoded by other sequences in the same sample as well. The genes are TRBV28 and TRBJ1-2; 9 nucleotides agree with TRBD1. Trimming took 3 bases from V and 5 from J; bases not matched to a gene: 1. Germline CDR1 reads MDHEN; CDR2 reads SYDVKM. This CDR3 has 13 residues. The CDR3 DNA reads as TGTGCCAGCAGTTTCGACAGGGGGTATGGCTACACCTTC. As protein: CASSFDRGYGYTF.

DNA of the CDR3: TGTGCCACCACCTCCCCCTACCACCCGGGCGAGCAGTACTTC. Protein: CATTSPYHPGEQYF. The rearrangement joins TRBV27 to TRBJ2-7; D remains unclear. This CDR3 comprises 14 residues. The germline V gene encodes CDR1 MNHEY and CDR2 SMNVEV (reference sequence). Between the trimmed V and J ends, which lost 10 bases and 6 bases, there was a span of 22 bases.

Here the CDR3 DNA reads TGTGCCAGCAGTGAATGGTATAGATACGAGCAGTACTTC. This codes for CASSEWYRYEQYF. The chain is built from TRBV6-1 and TRBJ2-7; no firm D call. V lost 2 bases and J lost 4, with 9 bases in between. The germline CDR1 and CDR2 sequences are MNHNS and SASEGT. The CDR3 extends over 13 amino acids.

This clone was counted a few times. The chain combines TRBV9 with TRBJ1-5; TRBD1 is a possible D gene (6 bases). Germline V lookup: CDR1 SGDLS, CDR2 YYNGEE. The CDR3 totals 14 residues. V lost 0 bases and J 10 bases, leaving 14 bases between the germline ends. The CDR3 nucleotides read TGTGCCAGCAGCGTAGAGGGGGTCCCCGGACCCCAGCATTTT. It encodes CASSVEGVPGPQHF.

The chain combines TRBV7-2 with TRBJ1-6, with a tentative D call TRBD1 (5 bases). The germline V and J ends were trimmed by 3 bases and 6 bases, with 9 bases remaining between them. CDR3 length: 14 residues. From germline, CDR1 is SGHTA and CDR2 FQGNSA. Here the CDR3 DNA reads TGTGCCAGCAGCTTCCCGACAGTTAATTCACCCCTCCACTTT. As protein: CASSFPTVNSPLHF.

As concerns this clone: A much larger clone differs by one base, so this may be a read error. The genes are TRBV7-9 and TRBJ1-5, with TRBD1 matching 11 bases. J was trimmed by 7 bases and V by 4 bases; bases with no gene match: 0. CDR1 is SEHNR, CDR2 FQNEAQ, per germline (reference sequence). The CDR3 length is 13 residues. The CDR3 bases are TGTGCCAGCAGCTGGGACAGGGGGCAGCCCCAGCATTTT. Protein: CASSWDRGQPQHF.

The V gene is TRBV6-6, the J gene TRBJ1-5; D is undetermined. The germline gives CDR1 MNHNY, CDR2 SVGAGI (reference sequence). V was clipped by 5 bases and J by 6 bases, with 17 bases between them. The CDR3 is 15 amino acids. CDR3 protein: CASSLGSGHGQPQHF. The CDR3 DNA reads TGTGCCAGCAGTCTCGGGTCGGGTCACGGTCAGCCCCAGCATTTT.

This clone was seen more than once but under ten times. At one end the junction does not follow the germline gene, possibly because of a read error. This chain joins TRBV4-2 and TRBJ1-1; 9 positions agree with TRBD1. Germline CDR1 reads LGHNA; CDR2 reads YNFKEQ. The CDR3 has 18 amino acids. CDR3 amino acids: CASSHESQTGTGNAEAFF. CDR3 nucleotide sequence: TGTGCCAGCAGCCATGAATCTCAAACCGGGACAGGGAACGCTGAAGCTTTCTTT.

The chain links TRBV28 to TRBJ1-2; 8 bases agree with TRBD1. The V gene end was trimmed by 7 bases and the J gene end by 4 bases; junction bases not matched to a gene: 5. Germline values: CDR1 MDHEN, CDR2 SYDVKM. This CDR3 is built from 13 residues. Here the CDR3 reads CASTGQGAYGYTF. CDR3 sequence (DNA): TGTGCCAGCACCGGACAGGGTGCCTATGGCTACACCTTC.

The DNA for the CDR3 is TGTGCCAGCAGCGGAGACAGTGTTTATGGCTACACCTTC. This translates into CASSGDSVYGYTF. This chain joins TRBV7-8 and TRBJ1-2; possibly TRBD1 for D (5 bases). The germline V and J ends were trimmed by 5 bases and 5 bases, with 12 bases remaining between them. Germline V lookup: CDR1 SGHVS, CDR2 FQNEAQ. The CDR3 is 13 amino acids. Based on the CDR3 plus reference TRBV7-8 and TRBJ1-2, the full variable domain is GAGVSQSPRYKVAKRGQDVALRCDPISGHVSLFWYQQALGQGPEFLTYFQNEAQLDKSGLPSDRFFAERPEGSVSTLKIQRTQQEDSAVYLCASSGDSVYGYTFGSGTRLTVV.

The chain has TRBV7-9 and TRBJ2-7; 12 positions match TRBD1. V dropped 1 base and J dropped 6; count of bases not matched to a gene: 4. CDR1 and CDR2 (germline): SEHNR, FQNEAQ (reference sequence). This CDR3 has 15 amino acids. The CDR3 region is CASSLVGQGASEQYF. CDR3 sequence (DNA): TGTGCCAGCAGCTTAGTGGGACAGGGGGCTTCCGAGCAGTACTTC.

V and J are TRBV7-9 and TRBJ1-2; no clear D gene. The germline gives CDR1 SEHNR, CDR2 FQNEAQ (reference sequence). The CDR3 has 13 amino acids. Trimming took off 4 bases at V and 1 base at J, with 7 bases between the two ends. The chain's CDR3 is CASSWTGNYGYTF. CDR3 nucleotide sequence: TGTGCCAGCAGCTGGACCGGTAACTATGGCTACACCTTC.

The genes are TRBV11-2 and TRBJ2-7; 12 bases line up with TRBD2. J lost 5 bases, V lost 8 bases, and 7 bases had no gene match. The CDR3 has 14 residues. The germline V gene has CDR1 SGHAT and CDR2 FQNNGV. In DNA form, the CDR3 reads TGTGCCAGCGCTGTGGGACTAGCGGGCCACGAGCAGTACTTC. Amino acids: CASAVGLAGHEQYF.

This clone was seen a few times. J is TRBJ1-1 and V is TRBV6-1; D unclear. The CDR3 runs to 13 residues. Trimming removed 3 bases at V and 1 base at J, with 6 bases between. CDR1 and CDR2 (germline): MNHNS, SASEGT. The chain's CDR3 is CASSDPGNTEAFF. The CDR3 DNA follows: TGTGCCAGCAGTGATCCAGGGAACACTGAAGCTTTCTTT.

This chain connects TRBV19 to TRBJ2-3; no reliable D call. CDR1 and CDR2 (germline): LNHDA, SQIVND (reference sequence). V was clipped by 7 bases and J by 6 bases, with 8 bases between them. The CDR3 runs to 11 residues. The CDR3 DNA follows: TGTGCCAGTACTAATATTGATACGCAGTATTTT. Translating it yields CASTNIDTQYF.